The 26 T cell receptor beta chains below come from one sample, sequenced in a study of T cell repertoires in cytomegalovirus infection. MiXCR, applied by TCRdb to the reads, yields one record per CDR3 protein. In the table there are 310,000 or so distinct CDR3 sequences, roughly 15% of which are singletons. Sample: PBMCs. Every receptor here comes from a human donor in good health (CMV status not recorded). Some clones in this sample may be carry-over from other donors' samples.

This clonotype came up once. V usage is TRBV27 and J usage is TRBJ2-7, with 7 bases identical to TRBD1. CDR3 length equals 16 residues. CDR1 and CDR2 from the germline V gene are MNHEY and SMNVEV (reference sequence). V was clipped by 8 bases and J by 2 bases; unmatched bases: 15. The CDR3 sequence: CASAGTVVKRTYEQYF. The CDR3 DNA follows: TGTGCCAGCGCCGGGACAGTCGTTAAAAGGACCTACGAGCAGTACTTC.

Comments on this clonotype: A much larger clone is a single base away; this may be a read error. The chain has TRBV6-8 and TRBJ1-1; no firm D call. The CDR3 runs 13 residues. Trimming took 8 bases from V and 4 from J, leaving 14 bases between them. CDR1 and CDR2 from the germline V gene are MNHGY and SAAAGT. CDR3 DNA: TGTGCCAGCCAACGGGTAGGGTCCACTGAAGCTTTCTTT. Its translation is CASQRVGSTEAFF.

In the case of this clonotype: The junction differs from germline at one of its ends, possibly a read error. The V gene is TRBV20-1, the J gene TRBJ1-2; TRBD1 is a possible D gene (5 bases). The CDR3 covers 11 residues. CDR1 is DFQATT, CDR2 SNEGSKA, per germline (reference sequence). The chain's CDR3 is CSARDIGVWGF. In nucleotides, the CDR3 is TGCAGTGCTAGAGATATAGGGGTCTGGGGCTTC.

The rearrangement joins TRBV6-2 or TRBV6-3 to TRBJ2-3, with TRBD2 matching 13 bases. The CDR3 covers 16 residues. The germline V gene encodes CDR1 MNHEY and CDR2 SVGEGT. Germline trimming cut 6 bases from V and 4 bases from J; bases unmatched to any gene: 7. The CDR3 here is CASSYGTSGTPDTQYF. For the CDR3, the DNA is TGTGCCAGCAGCTACGGGACTAGCGGGACTCCAGATACGCAGTATTTT.

The chain recombines TRBV4-2 with TRBJ1-4; TRBD1 might be the D (6 bases). This CDR3 is built from 14 residues. Trimming took 2 bases from V and 8 from J, leaving 12 bases between them. CDR1 and CDR2 (germline): LGHNA, YNFKEQ. CDR3 sequence: CASSQPQGWEKLFF. The CDR3 region has the DNA TGTGCCAGCAGCCAACCACAGGGTTGGGAAAAACTGTTTTTT.

The V gene is TRBV19, the J gene TRBJ1-2; D gene ambiguous. Deletions cut 1 base from V and 4 bases from J, with 7 bases between. The CDR3 has 13 amino acids. Germline CDR1 LNHDA, CDR2 SQIVND (reference sequence). Here the CDR3 reads CASSIGGTYGYTF. In DNA form, the CDR3 reads TGTGCCAGTAGTATAGGTGGAACCTATGGCTACACCTTC.

The chain is built from TRBV6-2 or TRBV6-3 and TRBJ1-1, with no clear D. The CDR3 is 14 amino acids. The germline V and J ends were trimmed by 0 bases and 4 bases, with 9 bases remaining between them. Germline CDR1 and CDR2: MNHEY and SVGEGT. CDR3 nucleotide sequence: TGTGCCAGCAGTTACTCTGGGATTACCACTGAAGCTTTCTTT. This encodes CASSYSGITTEAFF.

The chain has TRBV6-2 or TRBV6-3 and TRBJ2-5; no clear D gene. The CDR3 runs 15 residues. Germline V gives CDR1 MNHEY, CDR2 SVGEGT. The V end lost 2 bases, the J end lost 2 bases, and 12 bases lay between the germline ends. The CDR3 DNA sequence: TGTGCCAGCAGTTACGGGCTGCAGGATCAAGAGACCCAGTACTTC. Its protein is CASSYGLQDQETQYF.

This clonotype was detected a few times. This CDR3 reads CSARDLGSPLHF. For the CDR3, the DNA is TGCAGTGCTAGAGATCTTGGTTCACCCCTCCACTTT. The genes are TRBV20-1 and TRBJ1-6; unclear D gene. V lost 0 bases to trimming and J lost 9 bases, with 6 bases between them. This CDR3 region has 12 residues. Germline V CDR1 and CDR2: DFQATT, SNEGSKA (reference sequence).

At least ten counts were recorded for this clonotype. This sequence joins TRBV10-3 and TRBJ1-2; D uncertain. The germline V and J ends were trimmed by 6 bases and 0 bases, with 8 bases remaining between them. CDR3 length: 13 amino acids. The germline V gene encodes CDR1 ENHRY and CDR2 SYGVKD. In DNA, the CDR3 is TGTGCCATCAGGACCCCAGCTAACTATGGCTACACCTTC. This gives the protein CAIRTPANYGYTF.

This clonotype was observed a handful of times. The V and J genes are TRBV4-3 and TRBJ1-4; D perhaps matches TRBD1 (6 bases). CDR1 is LGHNA and CDR2 is YSLEER in the germline V gene. Trimming removed 4 bases at V and 4 bases at J, with 16 bases between. The CDR3 has 16 amino acids. This CDR3 is CASSRGEGGRNEKLFF. CDR3 nucleotides: TGCGCCAGCAGCCGGGGAGAGGGGGGGCGTAATGAAAAACTGTTTTTT.

This clonotype was counted only a few times. V is TRBV5-4 and J is TRBJ2-4, with D possibly TRBD2 on 5 matching bases. The V and J ends lost 6 bases and 0 bases respectively, with 13 bases between them. The CDR3 has 15 amino acids. CDR1 and CDR2 (germline): SGHNT, YYREEE (reference sequence). CDR3 sequence: CASTGPGLAKNIQYF. The CDR3 DNA is TGTGCCAGCACCGGCCCGGGGTTAGCCAAAAACATTCAGTACTTC.

The rearrangement uses TRBV6-8 and TRBJ1-1; possible D gene TRBD1, 6 bases. Germline V gene data show CDR1 as MNHGY and CDR2 as SAAAGT. The CDR3 covers 17 residues. V was pared by 1 base and J by 2 bases, with 17 bases between. This CDR3 is CASSYWGWGRLNTEAFF. CDR3 in DNA: TGTGCCAGCAGTTACTGGGGTTGGGGGCGACTAAACACTGAAGCTTTCTTT.

This clonotype was seen a handful of times. V and J are TRBV20-1 and TRBJ2-1; 13 nucleotides agree with TRBD2. This CDR3 region has 15 residues. CDR1 DFQATT and CDR2 SNEGSKA come from the germline V gene (reference sequence). V lost 6 bases and J lost 2; bases outside the gene matches: 4. The CDR3 sequence is CSAFGTSGAYNEQFF. The CDR3 DNA follows: TGCAGTGCCTTCGGGACTAGCGGGGCCTACAATGAGCAGTTCTTC.

J is TRBJ2-2 and V is TRBV6-5, with D perhaps matching TRBD2 (5 bases). The CDR3 has 16 amino acids. CDR1 is MNHEY, CDR2 SVGAGI, per germline. The V end lost 7 bases, the J end lost 0 bases, and 15 bases lay between the germline ends. The CDR3 nucleotides read TGTGCCAGCACCCAAGTTCCGGGAACGAACACCGGGGAGCTGTTTTTT. It codes for CASTQVPGTNTGELFF.

This clonotype was counted between two and nine times. This chain connects TRBV28 to TRBJ2-3, with 8 bases that match TRBD1. In germline, CDR1 is MDHEN, CDR2 SYDVKM. The CDR3 sequence is 13 residues long. V gave up 7 bases and J gave up 4 bases; unmatched junction bases: 4. DNA for the CDR3: TGTGCCAGCAAGACAGGGGTTCCAGATACGCAGTATTTT. Translated: CASKTGVPDTQYF.

The chain uses TRBV28 and TRBJ1-1, with 9 bases that match TRBD1. The V segment lost 2 bases and the J segment 6 bases; nucleotides outside the gene matches: 4. The V gene's germline CDR1 is MDHEN and CDR2 SYDVKM. The CDR3 consists of 14 residues. The CDR3: CASSLTQGASEAFF. In DNA, the CDR3 is TGTGCCAGCAGTTTAACACAGGGGGCATCTGAAGCTTTCTTT.

Here the CDR3 DNA reads TGCGCCAGCAGCCAAAGTTATCTGCAGTTCTTC. Translating it yields CASSQSYLQFF. The rearrangement uses TRBV4-1 and TRBJ2-1; the D is unclear. Germline values: CDR1 MGHRA, CDR2 YSYEKL. This CDR3 is 11 amino acids long. The V end was cut by 2 bases, the J end by 12 bases, with 8 bases between.

This clonotype was seen more than once but under ten times. V usage is TRBV19 and J usage is TRBJ2-6, with D maybe TRBD2 (5 bases). Trimming removed 3 bases at V and 0 bases at J, with 6 bases between. Germline values: CDR1 LNHDA, CDR2 SQIVND (reference sequence). The CDR3 has 15 amino acids. The CDR3 coding sequence is TGTGCCAGTAGTATTAGCGTCTCTGGGGCCAACGTCCTGACTTTC. It is translated as CASSISVSGANVLTF.

This clonotype appeared many times. The genes are TRBV7-2 and TRBJ1-1; 7 nucleotides agree with TRBD1. Germline V gene data show CDR1 as SGHTA and CDR2 as FQGNSA. This CDR3 is built from 15 residues. V gave up 6 bases and J gave up 5 bases; unmatched junction bases: 12. The CDR3: CASSIRQGKETEAFF. DNA of the CDR3: TGTGCCAGCAGTATCCGACAGGGAAAGGAAACTGAAGCTTTCTTT. Supplemented by reference TRBV7-2 and TRBJ1-1, the full variable domain reads GAGVSQSPSNKVTEKGKDVELRCDPISGHTALYWYRQSLGQGLEFLIYFQGNSAPDKSGLPSDRFSAERTGGSVSTLTIQRTQQEDSAVYLCASSIRQGKETEAFFGQGTRLTVV.

The rearrangement joins TRBV4-1 to TRBJ1-5; TRBD1 matches 10 bases. The CDR3 has 15 residues. With 1 base clipped from V and 4 bases from J, the junction kept 1 base outside the gene matches. CDR1 is MGHRA and CDR2 is YSYEKL in the germline V gene. CDR3 in amino acids: CASSQGTGGNQPQHF. DNA for the CDR3: TGCGCCAGCAGCCAAGGGACAGGGGGAAATCAGCCCCAGCATTTT.

There are many counts of this clonotype. The gene calls are TRBV6-1 and TRBJ2-1; TRBD1 agrees at 10 bases. With 4 bases clipped from V and 9 bases from J, the junction kept 3 bases outside the gene matches. Germline V gene data show CDR1 as MNHNS and CDR2 as SASEGT. The CDR3 length is 13 residues. The CDR3 nucleotides are TGTGCCAGCAGTGCCGGGACAGGGGCTGAGCAGTTCTTC. Its translation is CASSAGTGAEQFF.

As concerns this clonotype: The CDR3 ends on some other residue instead of the conserved phenylalanine or tryptophan, so this is likely a read error. This rearrangement joins TRBV11-3 to TRBJ2-3, with 7 bases lining up with TRBD2. Germline CDR1 SGHNT, CDR2 YENEEA. The length of the CDR3 is 15 residues. V lost 0 bases and J lost 4; bases outside the gene matches: 4. The CDR3 DNA reads TGTGCCAGCAGCTTAGATGGCGGGGGTGCAGATACGCAGTATTAT. This gives the protein CASSLDGGGADTQYY.

The genes are TRBV12-3 or TRBV12-4 and TRBJ2-3, with D possibly called TRBD1 or TRBD2 (7 bases each). V gave up 0 bases and J gave up 6 bases, with 13 bases separating them. This CDR3 is built from 15 residues. In DNA, the CDR3 is TGTGCCAGCAGTTTAGCTCAGGGGGGGCCCGATACGCAGTATTTT. Amino acids: CASSLAQGGPDTQYF.

This chain uses TRBV9 with TRBJ1-3; 7 bases fit TRBD1. Germline values: CDR1 SGDLS, CDR2 YYNGEE. The CDR3 totals 15 residues. V was clipped by 3 bases and J by 4 bases; unmatched bases: 7. The CDR3 loop reads CASSEDRAGGNTIYF. CDR3 sequence (DNA): TGTGCCAGCAGCGAAGACAGGGCGGGGGGAAACACCATATATTTT. Based on the CDR3 plus reference TRBV9 and TRBJ1-3, the full variable domain is DSGVTQTPKHLITATGQRVTLRCSPRSGDLSVYWYQQSLDQGLQFLIQYYNGEERAKGNILERFSAQQFPDLHSELNLSSLELGDSALYFCASSEDRAGGNTIYFGEGSWLTVV.

The V gene is TRBV2, the J gene TRBJ1-6; 8 bases are a match to TRBD1. V lost 7 bases and J lost 10; bases outside the gene matches: 9. The germline V gene encodes CDR1 SNHLY and CDR2 FYNNEI. The CDR3 has 14 amino acids. CDR3 amino acids: CASIYAGGVSPLHF. The DNA for the CDR3 is TGTGCCAGCATTTACGCAGGGGGCGTCTCACCCCTCCACTTT. Supplemented by reference TRBV2 and TRBJ1-6, the full variable domain reads EPEVTQTPSHQVTQMGQEVILRCVPISNHLYFYWYRQILGQKVEFLVSFYNNEISEKSEIFDDQFSVERPDGSNFTLKIRSTKLEDSAMYFCASIYAGGVSPLHFGNGTRLTVT.